A single sample is the source of the 16 T cell receptor beta chains below, sequenced in a study of shared clonotypes between healthy human individuals. Produced via immunoSEQ multiplex PCR; TCRdb's table is partial and in-frame only. There are around 700,000 clones in the sample; less than 80% occur only once, and about 1.8% lies in the top ten. Sample: memory CD4+ T cells sorted from blood. Subset in this sample: CD45RA-negative fraction. The receptors stem from a woman aged 25 to 39 in good health.

This sequence joins TRBV18 and TRBJ2-2; D not certain. V was shortened by 3 bases and J by 5 bases, with 7 bases between the two germline ends. CDR1 and CDR2 from the germline V gene are KGHSH and LQKENI. CDR3 length equals 13 residues. CDR3 amino acids: CASSPVETGELFF. The CDR3 DNA sequence: TGTGCCAGCTCACCTGTAGAGACCGGGGAGCTGTTTTTT.

This chain joins TRBV5-1 and TRBJ2-7; 16 bases map to TRBD2. The CDR3 sequence is 16 residues long. CDR1 is SGHRS and CDR2 is YFSETQ in the germline V gene. The trim removed 4 bases at V and 6 bases at J, leaving 7 bases unmatched. The CDR3 sequence is CASSEGLAGGIGEQYF. For the CDR3, the DNA is TGCGCCAGCAGCGAGGGACTAGCGGGAGGGATTGGCGAGCAGTACTTC.

The chain couples TRBV27 to TRBJ2-1; the match to TRBD2 covers 14 bases. With V trimmed by 5 bases and J by 7 bases, 7 bases remained unmatched. The CDR3 runs to 16 residues. Per germline, CDR1 MNHEY and CDR2 SMNVEV (reference sequence). The CDR3 is CASSGLAGGAWNEQFF. Written as DNA, the CDR3 is TGTGCCAGCAGTGGACTAGCGGGAGGAGCTTGGAATGAGCAGTTCTTC.

Concerning this clone itself: This specimen includes other DNA sequences encoding the same CDR3. The chain is built from TRBV18 and TRBJ2-5, with D hard to call. Looked up from germline, CDR1 is KGHSH and CDR2 is LQKENI. This CDR3 is built from 13 residues. Trimming removed 6 bases from V and 0 bases from J, with 8 bases in between. The CDR3 DNA follows: TGTGCCAGCTCCCCCAGCTACCAAGAGACCCAGTACTTC. This codes for CASSPSYQETQYF.

The genes are TRBV6-5 and TRBJ2-1; TRBD2 matches at 8 bases. Germline values: CDR1 MNHEY, CDR2 SVGAGI. The CDR3 is 15 amino acids. Unmatched junction bases numbered 10, after V lost 6 bases and J lost 6 bases. CDR3 nucleotides: TGTGCCAGCAGGGCCGGGACTAGTTCTGGCAATGAGCAGTTCTTC. This translates into CASRAGTSSGNEQFF.

CDR3 sequence: CASSFQGNTEAFF. DNA of the CDR3: TGTGCCAGCAGCTTTCAGGGGAACACTGAAGCTTTCTTT. The chain recombines TRBV5-5 with TRBJ1-1; the D gene is possibly TRBD1 (5 bases). Germline V gene lookup returns CDR1 SGHKS and CDR2 YYEKEE (reference sequence). This CDR3 has 13 amino acids. V shed 2 bases and J shed 1 base, with 6 bases lying between them. Filled out from reference TRBV5-5 and TRBJ1-1, the complete variable domain reads DAGVTQSPTHLIKTRGQQVTLRCSPISGHKSVSWYQQVLGQGPQFIFQYYEKEERGRGNFPDRFSARQFPNYSSELNVNALLLGDSALYLCASSFQGNTEAFFGQGTRLTVV.

The V gene is TRBV6-1, the J gene TRBJ2-7, with 8 nucleotides matching TRBD1. The CDR3 is made up of 14 amino acids. Germline V gene data show CDR1 as MNHNS and CDR2 as SASEGT. V lost 7 bases and J lost 5; bases outside the gene matches: 10. The CDR3 reads CASTSGQGVNEQYF. In nucleotides, the CDR3 is TGTGCCAGCACTTCCGGACAGGGAGTCAACGAGCAGTACTTC.

The V and J genes are TRBV4-1 and TRBJ2-5; D unresolved. The V end lost 0 bases, the J end lost 3 bases, and 11 bases lay between the germline ends. This CDR3 contains 15 residues. The germline CDR1 and CDR2 sequences are MGHRA and YSYEKL. CDR3 sequence: CASSQDAAGEETQYF. The CDR3 DNA sequence: TGCGCCAGCAGCCAAGATGCGGCAGGTGAAGAGACCCAGTACTTC.

The chain uses TRBV27 and TRBJ2-1, with TRBD1 as a possible D gene (6 bases). CDR1 and CDR2 (germline): MNHEY, SMNVEV (reference sequence). V was clipped by 8 bases and J by 6 bases, with 23 bases between them. The CDR3 has 16 residues. The CDR3 DNA reads as TGTGCCAGCTGTGCACAGGGACGGACGAGGTGCAATGAGCAGTTCTTC. Residues: CASCAQGRTRCNEQFF.

Only one count was recorded for this clone. The CDR3 nucleotides read TGCAGCGTCTTTGACTCTGGGGCCAACGTCCTGACTTTC. It yields the protein CSVFDSGANVLTF. The chain is built from TRBV29-1 and TRBJ2-6; D not certain. Trimming took 6 bases from V and 0 from J, leaving 6 bases between them. The CDR3 totals 13 residues. The germline V gene has CDR1 SQVTM and CDR2 ANQGSEA. Drawing the rest from reference TRBV29-1 and TRBJ2-6, the complete variable domain is SAVISQKPSRDICQRGTSLTIQCQVDSQVTMMFWYRQQPGQSLTLIATANQGSEATYESGFVIDKFPISRPNLTFSTLTVSNMSPEDSSIYLCSVFDSGANVLTFGAGSRLTVL.

There are a few counts of this clone. Other DNA sequences within the sample encode an identical CDR3. The gene calls are TRBV7-9 and TRBJ2-1; D uncertain. The germline V gene has CDR1 SEHNR and CDR2 FQNEAQ (reference sequence). V lost 7 bases to trimming and J lost 5 bases, with 6 bases between them. CDR3 length: 11 residues. CDR3 loop: CASTQDNEQFF. CDR3 sequence (DNA): TGTGCCAGCACGCAGGACAATGAGCAGTTCTTC.

The genes are TRBV5-1 and TRBJ1-1, with TRBD1 as a possible D gene (6 bases). Germline values: CDR1 SGHRS, CDR2 YFSETQ. Between the trimmed V and J ends, which lost 0 bases and 4 bases, there was a span of 10 bases. The CDR3 length is 14 residues. The CDR3 here is CASSLVRGGTEAFF. DNA for the CDR3: TGCGCCAGCAGCTTGGTCAGGGGCGGCACTGAAGCTTTCTTT.

V and J are TRBV5-1 and TRBJ1-5; 9 nucleotides agree with TRBD1. Germline lookup yields CDR1 SGHRS and CDR2 YFSETQ. V lost 4 bases to trimming and J lost 7 bases; unmatched junction nucleotides: 6. The CDR3 is made up of 14 amino acids. The CDR3 is CASSAGTGSQPQHF. The CDR3 DNA sequence: TGCGCCAGCAGCGCTGGGACAGGGTCCCAGCCCCAGCATTTT.

In its sample, this clone was seen a few times. The V call is TRBV18, the J call TRBJ2-1; the D gene is possibly TRBD1 (5 bases). The CDR3 is 15 amino acids. Germline values: CDR1 KGHSH, CDR2 LQKENI. The V end lost 6 bases, the J end lost 5 bases, and 17 bases lay between the germline ends. CDR3 residues: CASSPNIDSHNEQFF. CDR3 coding DNA: TGTGCCAGCTCTCCTAACATCGACAGCCACAATGAGCAGTTCTTC.

This clone has only a few counts. The rearrangement uses TRBV29-1 and TRBJ2-2; D gene uncertain. The V gene's germline CDR1 is SQVTM and CDR2 ANQGSEA. V was shortened by 4 bases and J by 0 bases, with 9 bases between the two germline ends. The CDR3 has 14 amino acids. The CDR3 sequence: CSVVILPNTGELFF. DNA of the CDR3: TGCAGCGTTGTTATACTCCCGAACACCGGGGAGCTGTTTTTT.

The CDR3 region has the DNA TGTGCCAGCAGACTTGGGACAGCCTACTACAATCAGCCCCAGCATTTT. It encodes CASRLGTAYYNQPQHF. The rearrangement uses TRBV28 and TRBJ1-5, with 7 bases that match TRBD1. V lost 6 bases and J lost 3; bases outside the gene matches: 11. CDR3 size: 16 residues. Germline V lookup: CDR1 MDHEN, CDR2 SYDVKM.